The clone carrying this T cell receptor beta chain has just a few counts. Its antigen is unknown. This sample is part of a study of beta chain features in type 1 diabetes. Study at large: Patients did not differ from healthy donors in age, gender or cell yield. All samples together contributed 85 million to 120 million sorted cells for examination. Study observations and caveats: When VDJ junctions were examined, type 1 diabetes patients showed fewer insertions and more deletions. Within the patient group, naive, central memory and Treg TCRB repertoires appeared more similar to each other than within healthy donors. Shorter TCRB CDR3s, moderately but significantly so, were found in Type 1 diabetes patients in all four CD4+ subsets.

The entirety of the isolated RNA underwent reverse transcription, so expressed TCRB transcripts were sequenced. Assay used: immunoSEQ multiplex PCR; TCRdb lists only in-frame clones, some missing. The profile shows 550,000 to 850,000 clones, over 10% of them singletons. The receptor was derived from a man younger than 30 with type 1 diabetes. Sequenced material: naive CD4+ T cells from blood.

The CDR3, as DNA: TGCGCCAGCAGCTTGTCTTTTGGCGATGAGCAGTTCTTC. Translation gives CASSLSFGDEQFF. The chain is built from TRBV5-1 and TRBJ2-1; D is uncertain. Trimming took 1 base from V and 8 from J, leaving 10 bases between them. Germline CDR1 is SGHRS and CDR2 is YFSETQ. CDR3 length equals 13 residues.